This T cell receptor beta chain was identified in a study of shared clonotypes between healthy human individuals. Trimming removed 5 bases from V and 9 bases from J; junction bases left unmatched: 6. This CDR3 has 14 amino acids. Germline CDR1 SGHAT, CDR2 FQNNGV. TCRdb's table, derived via immunoSEQ multiplex PCR, lists solely in-frame clones and lacks some. The sample consists of some 580,000 clones, 97% of them appearing once. Input material: naive CD4+ T cells sorted from blood. Subset here: CD45RA+ positively selected. This TCR was recovered from a woman under 40 in good health. The chain joins TRBV11-2 to TRBJ2-1; TRBD1 aligns across 11 bases. CDR3 nucleotide sequence: TGTGCCAGCAGCCCAAGGACAGGGGGCGGTGAGCAGTTCTTC. Its translation is CASSPRTGGGEQFF.